This T cell receptor beta chain is drawn from a study of post-analysis software for immune sequencing data. Prepared TCR beta cDNA libraries contained unique molecular identifiers. TCRdb itself ran the PCR reads through MiXCR, one entry per CDR3 protein. In the table there are hundreds of thousands of distinct CDR3 sequences, about 60% of which are singletons. Overall study findings and caveats: In patients, five or six TRBV segments were more frequent than in controls, with TRBV5-6, TRBV5-1 and TRBV20-1 among them.

Germline values: CDR1 SQVTM, CDR2 ANQGSEA. This CDR3 spans 12 amino acids. V lost 6 bases and J lost 7, with 15 bases in between. As regards this clonotype: Its specificity is not known.

This sequence joins TRBV29-1 and TRBJ1-2; D call uncertain. The sequence was collected from a girl aged 2 to 10 with multiple sclerosis. Sequenced input: blood. Here the CDR3 reads CSVSHWYGGYTF. As DNA, the CDR3 is TGCAGCGTCAGCCACTGGTACGGTGGCTACACCTTC.